This TCR beta chain was found in a study of blood T cell repertoires in COVID-19 (dated by TCRdb to the early 2020s). Concerning the study at large: Collaborator samples came from the United States, Italy and Spain and covered acute and convalescent phases of COVID-19. The prospective study material was composed of cDNA or gDNA derived from T cells, B-cell-depleted T cells, or PBMCs. Subjects who had been exposed to COVID-19, were actively infected with it, or had recovered from it provided the deeply sampled blood TCRbeta repertoires that made up the dataset. The repertoires were made available in a free public database intended to serve as a resource for research on the immune response to SARS-CoV-2. Samples came from the ongoing ImmuneRACE study (first 160 participants) plus 1,254 subjects from 6 global collaborators. The sample metadata nearly always contained a de-identified subject ID, COVID-19 status, age in years and sex. Where HLA class I and class II types were available, the types were taken from metadata supplied by the sample provider, not from assay-based typing.

Enrolling through a virtual design, the prospective study's participants ranged in age from roughly 18 to 90 years and lived across roughly 23 United States geographic areas. Cohort assignment in the prospective study relied on participant-reported clinical history from a screening survey and a study questionnaire. Each participant in the prospective study had whole blood, serum and a nasopharyngeal or oropharyngeal swab collected by mobile phlebotomists. Prospective study participants could optionally give additional blood draws and questionnaires over an approximately two-month period. Prospective study blood samples were shipped either frozen or at room temperature before DNA extraction. Overall study results and their limits: The quantity of clinical and demographic metadata differed by source and by participant and was supplied without curation.

As regards this clone: Its specific antigen is unknown. A read error may account for a junction end that differs from germline.

TCRbeta CDR3 regions were amplified from genomic DNA using the immunoSEQ Assay, a bias-controlled multiplex PCR. The study's own analysis went as follows. Nucleated cell counts per sample were estimated from amplification of reference gene primers within the assay. Sequence reads were collapsed and filtered to measure the absolute abundance of every unique TCRbeta CDR3 rearrangement. For each sample, productive Simpson clonality was calculated as the square root of Simpson's diversity index across productive rearrangements. Imported from immuneACCESS, the table was reduced by TCRdb to in-frame sequences with V and J called. These copies leave out some clones; in studies compared against another copy, an unresolved V gene accounts for under half, and the cause of the remainder is not known. V, J and clone size reflect that table, while D and trimming were determined from the DNA. In all, the sample holds 200,000 to 250,000 clones, and 80% of those were seen once. The ten largest clones capture 3.5% to 4.5% of the sample.

The sequence came from a man aged 25 to 40 with acute COVID-19. Specimen: PBMCs or T cells enriched from blood (not recorded which).

The DNA is as follows: TGTGCCAGCAGCTGGACCGGGACAGGGGGCTTCACCTTC. Its translation reads: CASSWTGTGGFTF. Here the chain combines TRBV5-4 and TRBJ1-2, and 12 junction bases match TRBD1. CDR1 and CDR2, per the germline V gene (reference sequence), are SGHNT and YYREEE. Spanning cysteine to phenylalanine, the CDR3 consists of 13 amino acids. Of all the DNA, just the CDR3 is kept, 39 bases in frame from base 1.